One T cell receptor (beta chain) is described in this entry. Its antigen is currently unknown. The sample originates from a study of OX40 agonist ivuxolimab in advanced cancers. At the level of the study: The drug used for patients, ivuxolimab, was an agonistic anti-OX40 (CD134) antibody.

The V end lost 3 bases, the J end lost 0 bases, and 9 bases lay between the germline ends. CDR1 and CDR2 (germline): MDHEN, SYDVKM. The CDR3 is 16 amino acids. Regarding the study as a whole: At 0.1 to 3.0 mg/kg and by week 6, clonal expansion occurred in CD4+ and CD8+ blood T cells.

This table comes from immunoSEQ multiplex PCR, and its TCRdb copy is limited to in-frame clones, with some not included. The sample gives 55,000 to 65,000 clones, about 90% of which show up once; approximately 20% is in the top ten. This material consisted of CD4+ or CD8+ T cells sorted from blood, taken in a trial of the OX40 agonist ivuxolimab. This TCR derives from an adult with an advanced solid tumor such as melanoma, head and neck, liver or kidney cancer. The rearrangement uses TRBV28 and TRBJ1-6, with D hard to call. The CDR3 bases are TGTGCCAGCAGTTTCTCCGGGAGCTCCTATAATTCACCCCTCCACTTT. Its translation: CASSFSGSSYNSPLHF.